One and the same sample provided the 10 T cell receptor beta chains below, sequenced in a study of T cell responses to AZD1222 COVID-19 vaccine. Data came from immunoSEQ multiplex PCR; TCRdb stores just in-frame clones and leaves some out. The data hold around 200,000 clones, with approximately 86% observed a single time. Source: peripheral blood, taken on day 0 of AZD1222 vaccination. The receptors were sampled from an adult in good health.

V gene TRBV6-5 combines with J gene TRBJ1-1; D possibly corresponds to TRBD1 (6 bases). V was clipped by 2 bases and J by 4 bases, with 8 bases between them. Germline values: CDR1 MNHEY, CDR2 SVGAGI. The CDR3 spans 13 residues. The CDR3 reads CASSYGGGTEAFF. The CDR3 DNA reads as TGTGCCAGCAGTTACGGGGGCGGCACTGAAGCTTTCTTT.

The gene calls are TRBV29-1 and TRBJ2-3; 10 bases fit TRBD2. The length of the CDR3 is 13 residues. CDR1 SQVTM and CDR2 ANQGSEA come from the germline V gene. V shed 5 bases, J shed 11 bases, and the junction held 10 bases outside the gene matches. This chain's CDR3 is CSVQSGGGLGQYF. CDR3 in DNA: TGCAGCGTTCAGAGCGGGGGGGGACTAGGGCAGTATTTT.

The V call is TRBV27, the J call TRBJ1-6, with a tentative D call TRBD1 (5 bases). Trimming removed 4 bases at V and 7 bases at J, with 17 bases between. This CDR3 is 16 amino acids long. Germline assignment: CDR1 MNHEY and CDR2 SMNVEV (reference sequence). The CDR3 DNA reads TGTGCCAGCAGTTATAACCCGGGACTGCCCAATTCACCCCTCCACTTT. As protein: CASSYNPGLPNSPLHF.

The CDR3 DNA sequence: TGTGCCAGTAGCGGCAGACCCTCTTATAGCAATCAGCCCCAGCATTTT. Amino acid sequence: CASSGRPSYSNQPQHF. The chain links TRBV19 to TRBJ1-5; unclear D gene. The germline V gene encodes CDR1 LNHDA and CDR2 SQIVND (reference sequence). The CDR3 covers 16 residues. Between the trimmed V and J ends, which lost 6 bases and 0 bases, there was a span of 15 bases.

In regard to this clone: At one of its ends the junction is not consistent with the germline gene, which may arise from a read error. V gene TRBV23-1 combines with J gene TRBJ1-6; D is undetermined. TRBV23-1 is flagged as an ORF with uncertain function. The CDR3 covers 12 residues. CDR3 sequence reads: CASSHRHSPLHF. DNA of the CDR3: TGCGCCAGCAGTCACAGGCATTCGCCCCTCCACTTT.

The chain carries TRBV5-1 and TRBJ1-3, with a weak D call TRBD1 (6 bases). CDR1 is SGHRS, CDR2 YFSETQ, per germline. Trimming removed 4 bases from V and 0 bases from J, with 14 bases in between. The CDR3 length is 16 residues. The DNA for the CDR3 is TGCGCCAGCAGCCCCCAGACAGGCCTCTCTGGAAACACCATATATTTT. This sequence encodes CASSPQTGLSGNTIYF.

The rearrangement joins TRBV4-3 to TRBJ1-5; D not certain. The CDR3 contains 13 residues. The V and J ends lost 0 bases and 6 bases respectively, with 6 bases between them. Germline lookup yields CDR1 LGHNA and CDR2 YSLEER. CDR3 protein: CASSQDLGQPQHF. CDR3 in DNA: TGCGCCAGCAGCCAAGATCTAGGTCAGCCCCAGCATTTT.

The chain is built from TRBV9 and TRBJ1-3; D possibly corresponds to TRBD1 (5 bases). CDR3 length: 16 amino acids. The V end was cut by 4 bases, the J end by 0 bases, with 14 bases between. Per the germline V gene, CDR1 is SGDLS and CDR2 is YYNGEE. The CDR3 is CASSPRAGGSGNTIYF. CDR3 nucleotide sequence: TGTGCCAGCAGCCCCAGGGCGGGGGGCTCTGGAAACACCATATATTTT.

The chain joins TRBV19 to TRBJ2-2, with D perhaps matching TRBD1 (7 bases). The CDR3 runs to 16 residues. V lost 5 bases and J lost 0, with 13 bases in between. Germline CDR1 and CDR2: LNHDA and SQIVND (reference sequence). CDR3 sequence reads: CASSLQGGTNTGELFF. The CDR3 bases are TGTGCCAGTAGTCTCCAGGGGGGAACGAACACCGGGGAGCTGTTTTTT.

The CDR3 here is CASSPGNGQGREKLFF. The CDR3 region has the DNA TGTGCCAGCAGCCCCGGGAACGGACAGGGGCGTGAAAAACTGTTTTTT. V usage is TRBV4-2 and J usage is TRBJ1-4; TRBD1 matches 9 bases. In germline, CDR1 is LGHNA, CDR2 YNFKEQ. Trimming took 4 bases from V and 7 from J; bases not matched to a gene: 10. The CDR3 has 16 residues.